Below, 31 T cell receptor beta chains from the same sample are listed, as sequenced in a study of cytomegalovirus exposure and HLA in healthy donors (dated by TCRdb to about 2017). Libraries came from the immunoSEQ multiplex PCR assay. A mixture of 60 forward primers for TCR Vbeta segments and 13 reverse primers for TCR Jbeta segments was used in the multiplex PCR. TCRdb retrieved this table from immuneACCESS and kept in-frame rearrangements only. Not all clones are present; in checked studies, unresolved V genes account for under half, and no reason is known for the remainder. This sample comprises fewer than 200,000 clones, around 68% of them detected only once. The ten largest clonotypes hold approximately 1.5% of the sample. Sample: PBMCs. The origin of the receptors is a man aged 45-60 years in good health and CMV-seronegative.

The chain joins TRBV28 to TRBJ2-2, with D possibly matching TRBD2 (7 bases). The CDR3 is made up of 15 amino acids. The V gene's germline CDR1 is MDHEN and CDR2 SYDVKM. The V and J ends lost 7 bases and 0 bases respectively, with 12 bases between them. The CDR3: CASTQGGANTGELFF. CDR3 sequence (DNA): TGTGCCAGCACCCAAGGGGGGGCGAACACCGGGGAGCTGTTTTTT.

The chain recombines TRBV19 with TRBJ2-7, with D maybe TRBD1 (5 bases). CDR3 size: 15 residues. The V gene lost 9 bases and the J gene lost 3 bases, with 21 bases spanning the gap. Germline CDR1 is LNHDA and CDR2 is SQIVND (reference sequence). The CDR3 region is CASAPQGVLLYEQYF. Here the CDR3 DNA reads TGTGCCAGCGCCCCCCAAGGGGTACTCCTCTACGAGCAGTACTTC. The variable domain in full, with the rest retrieved from reference TRBV19 and TRBJ2-7, is DGGITQSPKYLFRKEGQNVTLSCEQNLNHDAMYWYRQDPGQGLRLIYYSQIVNDFQKGDIAEGYSVSREKKESFPLTVTSAQKNPTAFYLCASAPQGVLLYEQYFGPGTRLTVT.

V and J are TRBV28 and TRBJ1-5; the D is unclear. Germline V gene sequence: CDR1 MDHEN, CDR2 SYDVKM. This CDR3 contains 13 residues. Trimming removed 2 bases from V and 5 bases from J, with 7 bases in between. The CDR3 region is CASSLVRDQPQHF. The CDR3 DNA reads as TGTGCCAGCAGTTTAGTGCGCGATCAGCCCCAGCATTTT.

J is TRBJ1-5 and V is TRBV27; no reliable D call. This CDR3 is built from 15 residues. Germline V gene data show CDR1 as MNHEY and CDR2 as SMNVEV (reference sequence). Between the trimmed V and J ends, which lost 3 bases and 0 bases, there was a span of 9 bases. CDR3 amino acids: CASSFGGNSNQPQHF. In nucleotides, the CDR3 is TGTGCCAGCAGTTTCGGAGGAAATAGCAATCAGCCCCAGCATTTT.

The CDR3 DNA sequence: TGTGCCAGCAGTGCTGTAGGAAACACCATATATTTT. Its translation: CASSAVGNTIYF. The V gene is TRBV25-1, the J gene TRBJ1-3; no definite D call. CDR1 and CDR2 (germline): MGHDK, SYGVNS. The CDR3 is made up of 12 amino acids. V was cut by 4 bases and J by 4 bases, with 5 bases left in between.

This chain joins TRBV5-1 and TRBJ2-1, with 11 bases fitting TRBD1. The junction had 11 bases not matched to a gene; V was cut back by 2 bases and J by 7 bases. Germline loops: CDR1 SGHRS, CDR2 YFSETQ. CDR3 size: 17 residues. The CDR3 spells CASSFYSGTGGVNEQFF. The CDR3 DNA reads TGCGCCAGCAGCTTTTACTCCGGGACAGGGGGTGTAAATGAGCAGTTCTTC.

This clone was observed once. The CDR3 DNA reads TGTGCCAGCAGCTCGCAGGGGGCTGTTGGAAACACCATATATTTT. The encoded protein is CASSSQGAVGNTIYF. V and J are TRBV2 and TRBJ1-3; 8 bases are shared with TRBD1. With 6 bases clipped from V and 3 bases from J, the junction kept 7 bases outside the gene matches. Germline V gene lookup returns CDR1 SNHLY and CDR2 FYNNEI. This CDR3 is 15 amino acids long. Full variable domain (remainder filled in from reference TRBV2 and TRBJ1-3): EPEVTQTPSHQVTQMGQEVILRCVPISNHLYFYWYRQILGQKVEFLVSFYNNEISEKSEIFDDQFSVERPDGSNFTLKIRSTKLEDSAMYFCASSSQGAVGNTIYFGEGSWLTVV.

The gene calls are TRBV4-1 and TRBJ1-1; D is ambiguous. Per germline, CDR1 MGHRA and CDR2 YSYEKL. The CDR3 has 16 amino acids. V was pared by 1 base and J by 3 bases, with 15 bases between. The CDR3 DNA follows: TGCGCCAGCAGCCAAGCTCCCACCGCCGGTTACACTGAAGCTTTCTTT. Protein product: CASSQAPTAGYTEAFF.

This sequence joins TRBV9 and TRBJ2-2, with TRBD2 matching 8 bases. Germline V gene data show CDR1 as SGDLS and CDR2 as YYNGEE. The V segment lost 1 base and the J segment 3 bases; nucleotides outside the gene matches: 5. The CDR3 totals 16 residues. CDR3 in amino acids: CASSVSGGAYTGELFF. DNA for the CDR3: TGTGCCAGCAGCGTATCCGGGGGGGCCTACACCGGGGAGCTGTTTTTT.

This chain joins TRBV9 and TRBJ1-2; 9 nucleotides agree with TRBD1. Germline CDR1 reads SGDLS; CDR2 reads YYNGEE. The CDR3 is 14 amino acids. V was pared by 4 bases and J by 7 bases, with 8 bases of the junction left unmatched. The CDR3 is CASSPGTGMAGYTF. CDR3 sequence (DNA): TGTGCCAGCAGCCCCGGGACAGGGATGGCTGGCTACACCTTC.

This chain links TRBV2 with TRBJ1-2, with D hard to call. The CDR3 is 16 amino acids. The V and J ends lost 3 bases and 1 base respectively, with 15 bases between them. Germline V gene data show CDR1 as SNHLY and CDR2 as FYNNEI. CDR3 bases: TGTGCCAGCAGTGATGGAAACGGGAACCTTAACTATGGCTACACCTTC. Protein sequence: CASSDGNGNLNYGYTF.

The rearrangement uses TRBV7-3 and TRBJ1-5, with TRBD1 as a possible D gene (6 bases). Between the trimmed V and J ends, which lost 5 bases and 0 bases, there was a span of 17 bases. Germline CDR1 SGHTA, CDR2 FQGTGA. The CDR3 contains 17 residues. The CDR3 coding sequence is TGTGCCAGCAGCATAAGCCACAGGGACCATAGCAATCAGCCCCAGCATTTT. This encodes CASSISHRDHSNQPQHF.

The chain carries TRBV28 and TRBJ1-2, with 10 bases that match TRBD1. The length of the CDR3 is 14 residues. Germline V gene sequence: CDR1 MDHEN, CDR2 SYDVKM. V was clipped by 4 bases and J by 7 bases; unmatched bases: 6. The CDR3 loop reads CASSSGQGIFGYTF. DNA for the CDR3: TGTGCCAGCAGTTCGGGACAGGGGATTTTTGGCTACACCTTC.

This clone was found a few times. The rearrangement uses TRBV6-5 and TRBJ1-1; no clear D gene. Trimming removed 10 bases from V and 1 base from J, with 19 bases in between. Germline V gives CDR1 MNHEY, CDR2 SVGAGI. This CDR3 is built from 15 residues. The CDR3 DNA sequence: TGTGCCACTACCCCGGGGAGCAGGCCGAACACTGAAGCTTTCTTT. This codes for CATTPGSRPNTEAFF.

The genes are TRBV7-2 and TRBJ2-3; 9 nucleotides line up with TRBD2. V lost 2 bases, J lost 0 bases, and 3 bases stayed unmatched. Germline V gene sequence: CDR1 SGHTA, CDR2 FQGNSA. The CDR3 has 16 amino acids. The CDR3 loop reads CASSLRAGGSTDTQYF. In DNA, the CDR3 is TGTGCCAGCAGCTTACGGGCGGGGGGGAGCACAGATACGCAGTATTTT.

In this sample, this clone turned up a few times. In DNA, the CDR3 is TGTGCCAGCAGCCGCAGCAGGGACACTGAAGCTTTCTTT. Its protein is CASSRSRDTEAFF. The chain links TRBV11-3 to TRBJ1-1; TRBD1 is a possible D gene (5 bases). There are 13 residues in the CDR3. Trimming pared 5 bases from V and 3 bases from J, leaving 10 bases between. Germline V gives CDR1 SGHNT, CDR2 YENEEA.

The chain combines TRBV18 with TRBJ1-6; D is perhaps TRBD1 (6 bases). V dropped 1 base and J dropped 6 bases, with 10 bases sitting between them. CDR1 is KGHSH, CDR2 LQKENI, per germline. There are 15 residues in the CDR3. The CDR3 loop reads CASSPRAGVNSPLHF. In DNA form, the CDR3 reads TGTGCCAGCTCACCACGGGCAGGGGTTAATTCACCCCTCCACTTT.

The chain has TRBV11-2 and TRBJ2-3; D not resolved. CDR1 is SGHAT, CDR2 FQNNGV, per germline. Deletions cut 7 bases from V and 6 bases from J, with 8 bases between. This CDR3 is 11 amino acids long. The CDR3 is CASTVFDTQYF. The CDR3 DNA reads as TGTGCCAGCACCGTATTCGATACGCAGTATTTT.

The sample holds a few counts of this clone. V gene TRBV28 combines with J gene TRBJ1-2; tentative D call: TRBD1 (6 bases). The length of the CDR3 is 14 residues. CDR1 is MDHEN and CDR2 is SYDVKM in the germline V gene. Trimming took off 6 bases at V and 7 bases at J, with 18 bases between the two ends. The CDR3 here is CASSLRGAPVGYTF. For the CDR3, the DNA is TGTGCCAGCAGCCTCCGGGGGGCGCCGGTTGGCTACACCTTC.

The chain couples TRBV5-1 to TRBJ1-2; 8 bases fit TRBD1. The CDR3 has 17 amino acids. Germline V gene data show CDR1 as SGHRS and CDR2 as YFSETQ. V lost 4 bases, J lost 4 bases, and 15 bases stayed unmatched. CDR3 sequence: CASSPLPGQGNVYGYTF. In DNA, the CDR3 is TGCGCCAGCAGCCCCCTACCCGGACAGGGAAATGTCTATGGCTACACCTTC. Complete variable domain (other parts from reference TRBV5-1 and TRBJ1-2): KAGVTQTPRYLIKTRGQQVTLSCSPISGHRSVSWYQQTPGQGLQFLFEYFSETQRNKGNFPGRFSGRQFSNSRSEMNVSTLELGDSALYLCASSPLPGQGNVYGYTFGSGTRLTVV.

In nucleotides, the CDR3 is TGTGCCAGCAGCTTAGTACGACAGGGGAACTATGGCTACACCTTC. Protein: CASSLVRQGNYGYTF. This chain joins TRBV7-8 and TRBJ1-2, with TRBD1 identical over 8 bases. The CDR3 consists of 15 residues. Trimming at V came to 1 base and at J to 2 bases, leaving 3 bases not matched to a gene. Germline CDR1 is SGHVS and CDR2 is FQNEAQ.

This clone appeared once. The genes are TRBV29-1 and TRBJ2-5; TRBD2 matches at 13 bases. The junction had 3 bases not matched to a gene; V was cut back by 7 bases and J by 4 bases. CDR3 length equals 13 residues. Per the germline V gene, CDR1 is SQVTM and CDR2 is ANQGSEA. The CDR3 here is CSGGLAGSETQYF. CDR3 DNA sequence: TGCAGCGGGGGACTAGCGGGGTCAGAGACCCAGTACTTC. Together with reference TRBV29-1 and TRBJ2-5, the CDR3 gives the full variable domain: SAVISQKPSRDICQRGTSLTIQCQVDSQVTMMFWYRQQPGQSLTLIATANQGSEATYESGFVIDKFPISRPNLTFSTLTVSNMSPEDSSIYLCSGGLAGSETQYFGPGTRLLVL.

This chain joins TRBV28 and TRBJ2-7; 7 nucleotides agree with TRBD2. V lost 7 bases, J lost 5 bases, and 14 bases stayed unmatched. CDR3 length: 15 residues. Germline CDR1 MDHEN, CDR2 SYDVKM. In DNA form, the CDR3 reads TGTGCCAGCAACAAGGGAGGGAGCAGGTCCAACGAGCAGTACTTC. This translates into CASNKGGSRSNEQYF.

This clone has just a few counts. The rearrangement joins TRBV6-5 to TRBJ1-1; D remains unclear. The CDR3 loop spans 13 amino acids. Germline V CDR1 and CDR2: MNHEY, SVGAGI. With 6 bases removed from V and 0 bases from J, the gap between germline ends came to 8 bases. The CDR3 region is CASRPRLNTEAFF. In nucleotides, the CDR3 is TGTGCCAGCAGACCGAGATTGAACACTGAAGCTTTCTTT.

The rearrangement joins TRBV7-2 to TRBJ2-7; 7 nucleotides match TRBD1. The CDR3 has 13 amino acids. Germline CDR1 is SGHTA and CDR2 is FQGNSA. J gave up 6 bases and V 3 bases, and 5 bases lay outside the gene matches. DNA for the CDR3: TGTGCCAGCAGCTTGGAAGGGGGCGGCGAGCAGTACTTC. Its protein is CASSLEGGGEQYF.

Comments on this clone: One junction end disagrees with the germline gene, perhaps due to a read error. V is TRBV7-2 and J is TRBJ2-5; possibly TRBD2 for D (5 bases). This CDR3 spans 14 amino acids. CDR1 and CDR2 from the germline V gene are SGHTA and FQGNSA. The CDR3 sequence: CASTLGLRGETQYF. In DNA, the CDR3 is TGTGCCAGCACCTTAGGGCTCCGGGGAGAGACCCAGTACTTC.

This clone has only one observation. The V and J genes are TRBV4-2 and TRBJ1-4, with D perhaps matching TRBD1 (6 bases). The CDR3 covers 14 residues. Germline-derived CDR1 and CDR2 are LGHNA and YNFKEQ. V shed 3 bases and J shed 5 bases, with 10 bases lying between them. CDR3 region: CASSQGDTNEKLFF. For the CDR3, the DNA is TGTGCCAGCAGCCAGGGGGACACGAATGAAAAACTGTTTTTT.

The chain employs TRBV18 and TRBJ1-6; a possible D gene is TRBD1 (6 bases). There are 15 residues in the CDR3. Trimming removed 3 bases from V and 2 bases from J, with 8 bases in between. Germline lookup yields CDR1 KGHSH and CDR2 LQKENI. The CDR3 region has the DNA TGTGCCAGCTCACCGGACAGTCCCTATAATTCACCCCTCCACTTT. This translates into CASSPDSPYNSPLHF.

The genes are TRBV27 and TRBJ2-7; D might be TRBD1 (6 bases). V was pared by 10 bases and J by 2 bases, with 15 bases between. The CDR3 length is 13 residues. Germline V gene sequence: CDR1 MNHEY, CDR2 SMNVEV (reference sequence). The CDR3 region is CATPLGATYEQYF. CDR3 bases: TGTGCCACGCCGCTGGGGGCGACCTACGAGCAGTACTTC.

The chain employs TRBV19 and TRBJ1-2, with D possibly being TRBD1 (6 bases). In germline, CDR1 is LNHDA, CDR2 SQIVND (reference sequence). This CDR3 contains 13 residues. The V end lost 6 bases, the J end lost 5 bases, and 13 bases lay between the germline ends. The CDR3, as DNA: TGTGCCAGTAGCGCCTACCAGGGGTATGGCTACACCTTC. This sequence encodes CASSAYQGYGYTF.

V and J are TRBV7-2 and TRBJ2-3; 7 bases match TRBD1. V was pared by 3 bases and J by 2 bases, with 11 bases of the junction left unmatched. Germline loops: CDR1 SGHTA, CDR2 FQGNSA. The length of the CDR3 is 17 residues. In nucleotides, the CDR3 is TGTGCCAGCAGCTTCCTCCCCCGGACAGGAGCCACAGATACGCAGTATTTT. Protein product: CASSFLPRTGATDTQYF.